The next 29 T cell receptor beta chains were all read from a single sample in a study of T-cell memory formation after mild COVID-19. TCRdb reprocessed the 5' RACE reads via MiXCR and lists one record per CDR3 protein. The repertoire holds 450,000 or so distinct CDR3 sequences, with about 23% as singletons. Source material: PBMCs or a T cell subset sorted from them (not recorded which). These receptors all stem from an adult woman who had mild COVID-19 (a few samples of this study predate the infection). Cell type and time point are not known.

This clonotype has a handful of counts. The V call is TRBV10-3, the J call TRBJ2-5; no firm D call. The CDR3 consists of 13 residues. Per the germline V gene, CDR1 is ENHRY and CDR2 is SYGVKD. V dropped 2 bases and J dropped 1 base, with 5 bases sitting between them. The CDR3 region has the DNA TGTGCCATCAGTGAGCAACCCCAAGAGACCCAGTACTTC. It yields the protein CAISEQPQETQYF.

The chain recombines TRBV29-1 with TRBJ2-7; perhaps TRBD1 as D (5 bases). The CDR3 covers 15 residues. V was trimmed by 4 bases and J by 2 bases, leaving 18 bases between them. Germline loops: CDR1 SQVTM, CDR2 ANQGSEA. CDR3 sequence: CSVVVEWGSAYEQYF. For the CDR3, the DNA is TGCAGCGTTGTAGTCGAGTGGGGCAGCGCCTACGAGCAGTACTTC.

The table lists this clonotype with a few counts. The V call is TRBV2, the J call TRBJ2-3; 11 bases align to TRBD2. The J segment lost 0 bases and the V segment lost 7 bases, leaving 15 bases of the junction unmatched. Germline CDR1 SNHLY, CDR2 FYNNEI. CDR3 length equals 19 residues. DNA of the CDR3: TGTGCCAGCACCCCGACTCCCGGGACTAGCGGTACTAGCACAGATACGCAGTATTTT. Translating it yields CASTPTPGTSGTSTDTQYF. The full variable domain, its missing parts supplied by reference TRBV2 and TRBJ2-3, is EPEVTQTPSHQVTQMGQEVILRCVPISNHLYFYWYRQILGQKVEFLVSFYNNEISEKSEIFDDQFSVERPDGSNFTLKIRSTKLEDSAMYFCASTPTPGTSGTSTDTQYFGPGTRLTVL.

This sequence joins TRBV15 and TRBJ2-5; the D gene is possibly TRBD2 (5 bases). The length of the CDR3 is 15 residues. The V and J ends lost 0 bases and 9 bases respectively, with 17 bases between them. Germline CDR1 reads LNHNV; CDR2 reads YYDKDF (reference sequence). The CDR3 reads CATSRDTVSLGAQYF. In DNA form, the CDR3 reads TGTGCCACCAGCAGAGATACGGTCTCGCTCGGGGCCCAGTACTTC.

The chain has TRBV7-2 and TRBJ1-1, with D unresolved. The CDR3 extends over 17 amino acids. CDR1 and CDR2 (germline): SGHTA, FQGNSA. Trimming removed 2 bases at V and 3 bases at J, with 19 bases between. The CDR3 DNA reads TGTGCCAGCAGCTTATCCCTTTCGGAAAGGGTACACACTGAAGCTTTCTTT. It is translated as CASSLSLSERVHTEAFF.

In its sample, this clonotype was seen many times. The chain uses TRBV7-8 and TRBJ1-4; D may be TRBD1 (5 bases). Trimming took 6 bases from V and 2 from J, leaving 13 bases between them. CDR1 and CDR2 (germline): SGHVS, FQNEAQ. The CDR3 spans 15 residues. CDR3 DNA sequence: TGTGCCAGCAGTTCACCGGGGCTTACTAATGAAAAACTGTTTTTT. Its protein product is CASSSPGLTNEKLFF.

The sample holds many counts of this clonotype. J is TRBJ1-4 and V is TRBV29-1; TRBD1 agrees at 11 bases. The V and J ends lost 7 bases and 8 bases, in that order; junction bases with no gene match: 3. Germline V CDR1 and CDR2: SQVTM, ANQGSEA. CDR3 size: 12 residues. CDR3 DNA sequence: TGCAGCGGACGGACAGGGGGCGAAAAACTGTTTTTT. Translated, it gives CSGRTGGEKLFF.

This rearrangement joins TRBV7-2 to TRBJ2-7, with TRBD2 matching 14 bases. This CDR3 comprises 15 residues. V shed 1 base, J shed 6 bases, and the junction held 2 bases outside the gene matches. CDR1 and CDR2 from the germline V gene are SGHTA and FQGNSA. CDR3 nucleotides: TGTGCCAGCAGCTTAGAGGGACTAGCGGGAGTCGAGCAGTACTTC. It translates to CASSLEGLAGVEQYF.

This clonotype occurred once. The rearrangement uses TRBV5-1 and TRBJ2-7, with a tentative D call TRBD2 (5 bases). Trimming took off 2 bases at V and 7 bases at J, with 16 bases between the two ends. The CDR3 length is 14 residues. Germline lookup yields CDR1 SGHRS and CDR2 YFSETQ. This CDR3 is CASSLRTGVEEQYF. CDR3 DNA sequence: TGCGCCAGCAGCTTAAGGACCGGGGTCGAGGAGCAGTACTTC.

V is TRBV27 and J is TRBJ2-7; no reliable D call. Germline V gene lookup returns CDR1 MNHEY and CDR2 SMNVEV (reference sequence). CDR3 size: 13 residues. With 8 bases removed from V and 3 bases from J, the gap between germline ends came to 14 bases. The CDR3 is CASAAVSRYEQYF. CDR3 sequence (DNA): TGTGCCAGCGCCGCGGTCAGCCGCTACGAGCAGTACTTC.

This clonotype was observed a handful of times. This chain connects TRBV5-1 to TRBJ2-3, with 13 bases matching TRBD2. The CDR3 totals 18 residues. Per the germline V gene, CDR1 is SGHRS and CDR2 is YFSETQ. J gave up 5 bases and V 0 bases, and 9 bases lay outside the gene matches. The CDR3 DNA reads TGCGCCAGCAGCTTGGCCGGGACTAGCGGGGCACCGGTAGATACGCAGTATTTT. Amino acid sequence: CASSLAGTSGAPVDTQYF.

The chain has TRBV10-3 and TRBJ2-1; D is uncertain. V lost 4 bases to trimming and J lost 8 bases, with 6 bases between them. Germline V gene data show CDR1 as ENHRY and CDR2 as SYGVKD. This CDR3 comprises 11 residues. The CDR3 bases are TGTGCCATCAGTGTAAGTTATGAGCAGTTCTTC. Its protein product is CAISVSYEQFF.

J is TRBJ1-1 and V is TRBV5-1; no definite D call. The germline V gene encodes CDR1 SGHRS and CDR2 YFSETQ. CDR3 length: 16 residues. The ends were cut back, 4 bases at V and 1 base at J, with 17 bases in the middle. CDR3 residues: CASSEEGGRTNTEAFF. The CDR3 bases are TGCGCCAGCAGCGAAGAAGGAGGGAGAACGAACACTGAAGCTTTCTTT.

There are a few counts of this clonotype. The chain combines TRBV5-1 with TRBJ2-6, with D perhaps TRBD1 (5 bases). Germline V gives CDR1 SGHRS, CDR2 YFSETQ. This CDR3 contains 17 residues. V lost 0 bases and J lost 0, with 10 bases in between. CDR3 DNA sequence: TGCGCCAGCAGCTTGGTGTACAGGTCCTCTGGGGCCAACGTCCTGACTTTC. Residues: CASSLVYRSSGANVLTF. Based on the CDR3 plus reference TRBV5-1 and TRBJ2-6, the full variable domain is KAGVTQTPRYLIKTRGQQVTLSCSPISGHRSVSWYQQTPGQGLQFLFEYFSETQRNKGNFPGRFSGRQFSNSRSEMNVSTLELGDSALYLCASSLVYRSSGANVLTFGAGSRLTVL.

There are a few counts of this clonotype. This chain uses TRBV7-8 with TRBJ2-3, with 10 bases lining up with TRBD2. This CDR3 is built from 17 residues. In germline, CDR1 is SGHVS, CDR2 FQNEAQ. V lost 5 bases and J lost 4; bases outside the gene matches: 12. CDR3: CASSHSAAGGPADTQYF. CDR3 bases: TGTGCCAGCAGCCATTCGGCAGCGGGAGGGCCCGCAGATACGCAGTATTTT.

This clonotype has more than one count but fewer than ten. The rearrangement links TRBV5-1 to TRBJ2-1; 7 nucleotides align to TRBD2. J lost 10 bases, V lost 2 bases, and 12 bases had no gene match. Germline CDR1 and CDR2: SGHRS and YFSETQ. The CDR3 covers 15 residues. CDR3 sequence (DNA): TGCGCCAGCAGCTTTTCTAGCGGCCGGGGCGGAGAGCAGTTCTTC. Its translation is CASSFSSGRGGEQFF.

The chain employs TRBV7-2 and TRBJ2-5; no clear D gene. The V end lost 3 bases, the J end lost 4 bases, and 6 bases lay between the germline ends. Germline V lookup: CDR1 SGHTA, CDR2 FQGNSA. The CDR3 runs 12 residues. CDR3 DNA sequence: TGTGCCAGCAGCTTTGAGCGAGAGACCCAGTACTTC. Translation gives CASSFERETQYF.

CDR3 protein: CASSFRGVPYEQYF. The CDR3 nucleotides read TGTGCCAGCAGTTTCAGGGGGGTACCCTACGAGCAGTACTTC. The genes are TRBV27 and TRBJ2-7; D is perhaps TRBD1 (7 bases). There are 14 residues in the CDR3. The V end lost 3 bases, the J end lost 2 bases, and 11 bases lay between the germline ends. Per the germline V gene, CDR1 is MNHEY and CDR2 is SMNVEV (reference sequence).

This clonotype was observed many times. This chain uses TRBV12-3 or TRBV12-4 with TRBJ2-7; D is uncertain. The germline V and J ends were trimmed by 3 bases and 3 bases, with 12 bases remaining between them. The CDR3 runs 14 residues. The CDR3 loop reads CASSFVTRDYEQYF. DNA for the CDR3: TGTGCCAGCAGTTTCGTGACCAGAGACTACGAGCAGTACTTC.

The genes are TRBV7-2 and TRBJ2-3; TRBD2 agrees at 10 bases. The germline CDR1 and CDR2 sequences are SGHTA and FQGNSA. V trimming: 5 bases; J trimming: 2 bases; junction bases outside the gene matches: 4. The CDR3 runs 15 residues. CDR3 sequence: CASSHGTSVTDTQYF. The CDR3 DNA reads as TGTGCCAGCAGCCATGGGACTAGCGTCACAGATACGCAGTATTTT.

CDR3 in DNA: TGTGCCATCAGTGAGTCTCGACTAGCGGGACCCGGCCAAGAGACCCAGTACTTC. This codes for CAISESRLAGPGQETQYF. The chain carries TRBV10-3 and TRBJ2-5; 11 bases align to TRBD2. V lost 0 bases to trimming and J lost 1 base; unmatched junction nucleotides: 7. The length of the CDR3 is 18 residues. CDR1 is ENHRY and CDR2 is SYGVKD in the germline V gene.

In its sample, this clonotype was seen many times. V gene TRBV5-6 combines with J gene TRBJ2-3; D call uncertain. CDR1 SGHDT and CDR2 YYEEEE come from the germline V gene. The CDR3 extends over 13 amino acids. Between the trimmed V and J ends, which lost 4 bases and 0 bases, there was a span of 6 bases. The CDR3 sequence: CASSTQSTDTQYF. CDR3 DNA: TGTGCCAGCAGCACACAGAGCACAGATACGCAGTATTTT.

The CDR3 region has the DNA TGTGCCATCGGGGGCCCGGGGGACAGGGCTGCTGGCTACACCTTC. Its translation: CAIGGPGDRAAGYTF. The genes are TRBV10-3 and TRBJ1-2, with 9 bases that match TRBD1. V shed 8 bases and J 7 bases; nucleotides not matched to a gene: 14. The CDR3 length is 15 residues. Germline loops: CDR1 ENHRY, CDR2 SYGVKD.

This clonotype was picked up a small number of times. The V and J genes are TRBV5-1 and TRBJ1-1; maybe TRBD1 (5 bases). V gave up 4 bases and J gave up 6 bases, with 10 bases separating them. Looked up from germline, CDR1 is SGHRS and CDR2 is YFSETQ. The CDR3 runs 12 residues. CDR3 region: CASSLPGPEAFF. The CDR3 region has the DNA TGCGCCAGCAGCCTACCGGGACCTGAAGCTTTCTTT.

CDR3 loop: CASSLRRELTGELFF. CDR3 in DNA: TGTGCCAGCAGCTTGAGGCGGGAACTGACCGGGGAGCTGTTTTTT. The rearrangement joins TRBV5-6 to TRBJ2-2; D may be TRBD2 (6 bases). CDR1 SGHDT and CDR2 YYEEEE come from the germline V gene. The V gene lost 1 base and the J gene lost 5 bases, with 12 bases spanning the gap. The CDR3 contains 15 residues.

The chain links TRBV20-1 to TRBJ2-5; 7 bases align to TRBD2. Germline values: CDR1 DFQATT, CDR2 SNEGSKA (reference sequence). CDR3 size: 15 residues. Unmatched junction bases numbered 11, after V lost 6 bases and J lost 1 base. DNA for the CDR3: TGCAGTGCCGCCAGGTGGGAGGGTTTCCAAGAGACCCAGTACTTC. Protein product: CSAARWEGFQETQYF.

This rearrangement joins TRBV29-1 to TRBJ1-2; 10 nucleotides align to TRBD1. The CDR3 has 13 residues. CDR1 SQVTM and CDR2 ANQGSEA come from the germline V gene. The ends lost 6 bases at V and 4 bases at J; junction bases unmatched: 5. For the CDR3, the DNA is TGCAGCGTCCGACAGGGGGCAGGCTATGGCTACACCTTC. Translated, it gives CSVRQGAGYGYTF.

This clonotype has more than one count but fewer than ten. CDR3 protein: CASSMTGVLYEQYF. In nucleotides, the CDR3 is TGTGCCAGTAGTATGACAGGGGTTCTATACGAGCAGTACTTC. V usage is TRBV19 and J usage is TRBJ2-7; 8 nucleotides match TRBD1. There are 14 residues in the CDR3. CDR1 LNHDA and CDR2 SQIVND come from the germline V gene (reference sequence). J was trimmed by 4 bases and V by 3 bases; bases with no gene match: 5.

V gene TRBV20-1 combines with J gene TRBJ2-1; 13 nucleotides align to TRBD2. The CDR3 sequence is 16 residues long. Germline CDR1 is DFQATT and CDR2 is SNEGSKA (reference sequence). The J segment lost 2 bases and the V segment lost 3 bases, leaving 4 bases of the junction unmatched. The CDR3 loop is CSASKTSGRAYNEQFF. CDR3 nucleotide sequence: TGCAGTGCTAGTAAAACTAGCGGGAGGGCCTACAATGAGCAGTTCTTC.